This T cell receptor (beta chain) is drawn from a study of cytomegalovirus exposure and HLA in healthy donors. Points from the study as a whole: Reported results showed that the classifier diagnosed cytomegalovirus status with high specificity and sensitivity. An analysis was carried out at a later point. It showed that HLA-associated TCR beta chains were more clonally expanded than equally common non-associated chains. Most TCR beta V segments were productive about 87% or about 30% of the time in an earlier analysis.

The CDR3 covers 14 residues. V lost 7 bases and J lost 4; bases outside the gene matches: 7. Germline CDR1 SGHRS, CDR2 YFSETQ. The PCR employed 60 Vbeta primers together with 13 Jbeta primers. Assay used: immunoSEQ multiplex PCR; TCRdb lists only in-frame clones, some missing. This sample has 150,000 to 160,000 clones, with over 70% found just once. As for this clone: What it binds is not known.

This rearrangement joins TRBV5-1 to TRBJ2-1; 8 bases are shared with TRBD1. This clonotype originated in a man aged 25-40 years in good health and CMV-seropositive. Sample: PBMCs. This CDR3 is CASGQGARYNEQFF. For the CDR3, the DNA is TGCGCCAGCGGTCAGGGGGCGAGATACAATGAGCAGTTCTTC.